The 29 T cell receptor beta chains below were found in one sample sequenced in a study of monozygotic twins with inflammatory bowel disease. One entry per CDR3 protein, without DNA, is what TCRdb gives after re-calling the 5' RACE reads. The data include some 99,000 distinct CDR3 sequences; the top ten clones carry 12%. Sample: blood. All receptors derive from a human donor with ulcerative colitis or Crohn's disease, or a healthy co-twin of an affected twin (not recorded which).

CDR3 sequence: CASSQNPNEKLFF. The chain is built from TRBV7-2 and TRBJ1-4. Germline CDR1 is SGHTA and CDR2 is FQGNSA. The CDR3 has 13 amino acids.

J is TRBJ2-7 and V is TRBV7-3. Germline assignment: CDR1 SGHTA and CDR2 FQGTGA. This CDR3 has 12 amino acids. CDR3 residues: CASSPYGYEQYF.

The J gene is TRBJ2-3, the V gene TRBV7-3; TCRdb's assignment of TRBD2 cannot be checked, as there is no DNA. Germline V gene data show CDR1 as SGHTA and CDR2 as FQGTGA. The CDR3 consists of 13 residues. Here the CDR3 reads CASSFREGDTQYF.

The V and J genes are TRBV7-2 and TRBJ2-2. CDR1 and CDR2 (germline): SGHTA, FQGNSA. The CDR3 is made up of 15 amino acids. The CDR3 region is CASRDTQLNTGELFF.

The chain joins TRBV12-3 or TRBV12-4 to TRBJ1-4. CDR3 length: 13 residues. The CDR3 here is CASSLGKGEKLFF.

The genes are TRBV5-5 and TRBJ2-3. This CDR3 region has 14 residues. Germline values: CDR1 SGHKS, CDR2 YYEKEE (reference sequence). CDR3 region: CASSLALAPDTQYF.

The chain is built from TRBV4-2 and TRBJ2-1; the TCRdb call, TRBD1, lacks DNA for checking. CDR1 LGHNA and CDR2 YNFKEQ come from the germline V gene. CDR3 length: 15 residues. The CDR3 sequence is CASSKRGGTGNEQFF.

The chain carries TRBV6-5 and TRBJ1-1; the D gene TCRdb calls, TRBD1, cannot be checked with no DNA. This CDR3 is 16 amino acids long. The V gene's germline CDR1 is MNHEY and CDR2 SVGAGI. CDR3: CASSYSGTSMIPEAFF.

The rearrangement uses TRBV15 and TRBJ1-5. The CDR3 spans 15 residues. Per the germline V gene, CDR1 is LNHNV and CDR2 is YYDKDF (reference sequence). This CDR3 is CATSRDLSFNQPQHF.

This sequence joins TRBV15 and TRBJ2-3. The CDR3 spans 12 residues. Germline lookup yields CDR1 LNHNV and CDR2 YYDKDF (reference sequence). The CDR3 spells CATSRERDTQYF.

The chain uses TRBV6-6 and TRBJ2-7; TCRdb designates TRBD2, a call that cannot be tested without DNA. This CDR3 contains 14 residues. Looked up from germline, CDR1 is MNHNY and CDR2 is SVGAGI (reference sequence). CDR3 protein: CASSSGLAKNEQYF.

This sequence joins TRBV3-1 and TRBJ1-1; the TCRdb D gene call, TRBD1, has no DNA to confirm it. The CDR3 is made up of 19 amino acids. From germline, CDR1 is LGHDT and CDR2 YNNKEL (reference sequence). The chain's CDR3 is CASSQDRSSAGTRGVEAFF.

The gene calls are TRBV29-1 and TRBJ2-5. The CDR3 has 13 residues. The germline V gene encodes CDR1 SQVTM and CDR2 ANQGSEA. The CDR3 spells CSVARAGGVTQYF.

The V call is TRBV20-1, the J call TRBJ2-3. Germline CDR1 reads DFQATT; CDR2 reads SNEGSKA (reference sequence). The CDR3 contains 13 residues. CDR3 residues: CSVSGLPTDTQYF.

The chain uses TRBV20-1 and TRBJ1-2; TCRdb names TRBD1, which stays unverified in the absence of DNA. The length of the CDR3 is 15 residues. Per germline, CDR1 DFQATT and CDR2 SNEGSKA (reference sequence). CDR3 protein: CSAPAQGFGLYGYTF.

The chain uses TRBV6-1 and TRBJ1-5; checking the TCRdb D call of TRBD1 is not possible without DNA. The CDR3 sequence is 15 residues long. Germline V gives CDR1 MNHNS, CDR2 SASEGT. The CDR3 region is CASSHGQYSNQPQHF.

The chain joins TRBV2 to TRBJ1-4; TCRdb's assignment of TRBD1 cannot be checked, as there is no DNA. Per germline, CDR1 SNHLY and CDR2 FYNNEI. The CDR3 runs 14 residues. The CDR3: CASRPRGRGEKLFF.

The V gene is TRBV7-3, the J gene TRBJ2-3. Germline V gene data show CDR1 as SGHTA and CDR2 as FQGTGA. CDR3 length: 13 amino acids. This chain's CDR3 is CASSSSGADTQYF.

The CDR3 loop reads CASSQDERKGLAPYNEQFF. The chain joins TRBV4-2 to TRBJ2-1; as DNA is missing, the TRBD2 call by TCRdb cannot be tested. The CDR3 runs 19 residues. CDR1 is LGHNA and CDR2 is YNFKEQ in the germline V gene.

The chain joins TRBV3-1 to TRBJ2-7; TCRdb's D call, TRBD2, is unchecked because there is no DNA. This CDR3 contains 15 residues. Germline CDR1 reads LGHDT; CDR2 reads YNNKEL (reference sequence). The CDR3 loop reads CASSFSGGRAYEQYF.

V usage is TRBV11-2 and J usage is TRBJ2-7; TCRdb lists TRBD1, though no DNA is available to test this call. There are 17 residues in the CDR3. The germline CDR1 and CDR2 sequences are SGHAT and FQNNGV. CDR3 residues: CASSLYGAGASSYEQYF. The complete variable domain, with remaining parts taken from reference TRBV11-2 and TRBJ2-7, reads EAGVAQSPRYKIIEKRQSVAFWCNPISGHATLYWYQQILGQGPKLLIQFQNNGVVDDSQLPKDRFSAERLKGVDSTLKIQPAKLEDSAVYLCASSLYGAGASSYEQYFGPGTRLTVT.

V gene TRBV5-4 combines with J gene TRBJ2-7; TCRdb selects TRBD1, and the lack of DNA leaves this call unchecked. Germline loops: CDR1 SGHNT, CDR2 YYREEE (reference sequence). The CDR3 has 19 amino acids. The CDR3: CASSYGSTGPVFGIYEQYF. The whole variable domain, filled in from reference TRBV5-4 and TRBJ2-7, reads ETGVTQSPTHLIKTRGQQVTLRCSSQSGHNTVSWYQQALGQGPQFIFQYYREEENGRGNFPPRFSGLQFPNYSSELNVNALELDDSALYLCASSYGSTGPVFGIYEQYFGPGTRLTVT.

This chain's CDR3 is CASRILAGGQETQYF. This chain links TRBV12-3 or TRBV12-4 with TRBJ2-5; TCRdb designates TRBD2, a call that cannot be tested without DNA. The length of the CDR3 is 15 residues.

The V call is TRBV12-3 or TRBV12-4, the J call TRBJ2-1; TCRdb's assignment of TRBD1 cannot be checked, as there is no DNA. This CDR3 region has 14 residues. CDR3 sequence reads: CASSLAGGVYEQFF.

V is TRBV20-1 and J is TRBJ2-4; TCRdb's D call of TRBD1 is untestable without DNA. CDR1 DFQATT and CDR2 SNEGSKA come from the germline V gene (reference sequence). This CDR3 spans 13 amino acids. The CDR3 region is CSAGGRERNIQYF.

The chain joins TRBV7-3 to TRBJ2-1; TCRdb's D call, TRBD2, is unchecked because there is no DNA. CDR3 length equals 15 residues. CDR1 and CDR2 from the germline V gene are SGHTA and FQGTGA. The CDR3 loop is CASSPGTPSYNEQFF.

The J gene is TRBJ2-1, the V gene TRBV18. The CDR3 loop spans 15 amino acids. Germline V gene lookup returns CDR1 KGHSH and CDR2 LQKENI. The CDR3 reads CASSPNRGSYNEQFF.

V and J are TRBV18 and TRBJ1-1. Looked up from germline, CDR1 is KGHSH and CDR2 is LQKENI. This CDR3 is built from 14 residues. CDR3 loop: CASSPQGGIAEAFF.

The chain combines TRBV20-1 with TRBJ1-2; TCRdb calls TRBD1, which cannot be checked without DNA. The CDR3 has 13 amino acids. The V gene's germline CDR1 is DFQATT and CDR2 SNEGSKA (reference sequence). This CDR3 reads CSARQGASYGYTF.